What follows are 15 T cell receptor beta chains derived from one specimen sequenced in a study of cytomegalovirus exposure and HLA in healthy donors. In the PCR, 60 Vbeta and 13 Jbeta primers were used. Sequencing was performed with immunoSEQ multiplex PCR; in TCRdb, only in-frame clones are kept and a portion is missing. The table includes about 130,000 clones, 81% detected once. Sample: PBMCs. Receptors originate from a man aged 18 to 35 in good health and CMV-seronegative.

The chain employs TRBV19 and TRBJ1-1; no clear D. Germline V lookup: CDR1 LNHDA, CDR2 SQIVND (reference sequence). The V gene lost 5 bases and the J gene lost 0 bases, with 10 bases spanning the gap. The CDR3 is made up of 14 amino acids. This CDR3 is CASSPWEMNTEAFF. The DNA for the CDR3 is TGTGCCAGTAGTCCTTGGGAGATGAACACTGAAGCTTTCTTT. The complete variable domain, with remaining parts taken from reference TRBV19 and TRBJ1-1, reads DGGITQSPKYLFRKEGQNVTLSCEQNLNHDAMYWYRQDPGQGLRLIYYSQIVNDFQKGDIAEGYSVSREKKESFPLTVTSAQKNPTAFYLCASSPWEMNTEAFFGQGTRLTVV.

This clone has only a few counts. This chain uses TRBV7-2 with TRBJ2-1; D is unresolved. The ends were cut back, 4 bases at V and 8 bases at J, with 9 bases in the middle. The germline V gene encodes CDR1 SGHTA and CDR2 FQGNSA. This CDR3 spans 12 amino acids. This CDR3 is CASSSRSDEQFF. The DNA of the CDR3 is TGTGCCAGCAGCTCTAGGTCTGATGAGCAGTTCTTC.

This chain's CDR3 is CASSLIRGTEAFF. CDR3 nucleotide sequence: TGTGCCAGCAGCTTGATTAGGGGCACTGAAGCTTTCTTT. V gene TRBV5-5 combines with J gene TRBJ1-1; perhaps TRBD1 as D (5 bases). The CDR3 length is 13 residues. The germline gives CDR1 SGHKS, CDR2 YYEKEE (reference sequence). Trimming pared 1 base from V and 4 bases from J, leaving 8 bases between.

V usage is TRBV5-4 and J usage is TRBJ2-3, with 7 bases fitting TRBD1. The V and J ends lost 3 bases and 2 bases, in that order; junction bases with no gene match: 18. The CDR3 is 19 residues long. Germline lookup yields CDR1 SGHNT and CDR2 YYREEE (reference sequence). The CDR3 sequence: CASSSLTFRGPTSTDTQYF. The DNA for the CDR3 is TGTGCCAGCAGCTCACTAACTTTTAGGGGGCCTACTTCCACAGATACGCAGTATTTT.

This clone was recorded once. V usage is TRBV7-3 and J usage is TRBJ2-7; D gene ambiguous. Trimming took off 5 bases at V and 3 bases at J, with 8 bases between the two ends. Germline V gives CDR1 SGHTA, CDR2 FQGTGA. The CDR3 runs to 12 residues. The CDR3 loop reads CASSHNLYEQYF. The CDR3 nucleotides read TGTGCCAGCAGCCACAACCTCTACGAGCAGTACTTC. Supplemented by reference TRBV7-3 and TRBJ2-7, the full variable domain reads GAGVSQTPSNKVTEKGKYVELRCDPISGHTALYWYRQSLGQGPEFLIYFQGTGAADDSGLPNDRFFAVRPEGSVSTLKIQRTERGDSAVYLCASSHNLYEQYFGPGTRLTVT.

This rearrangement joins TRBV10-1 to TRBJ2-7; maybe TRBD2 (6 bases). There are 18 residues in the CDR3. Trimming pared 1 base from V and 0 bases from J, leaving 19 bases between. The germline CDR1 and CDR2 sequences are WNHNN and SYGVQD (reference sequence). CDR3 loop: CASSELTTEGRSSYEQYF. CDR3 nucleotide sequence: TGCGCCAGCAGTGAGTTAACCACCGAAGGGAGGAGCTCCTACGAGCAGTACTTC.

This sequence joins TRBV7-9 and TRBJ2-5, with a tentative D call TRBD2 (6 bases). This CDR3 spans 16 amino acids. The V end lost 4 bases, the J end lost 1 base, and 16 bases lay between the germline ends. Per the germline V gene, CDR1 is SEHNR and CDR2 is FQNEAQ (reference sequence). The CDR3 reads CASSSRDLTPQETQYF. DNA for the CDR3: TGTGCCAGCAGCTCGCGGGACCTTACCCCCCAAGAGACCCAGTACTTC.

The chain recombines TRBV6-1 with TRBJ2-2, with TRBD2 identical over 7 bases. Germline lookup yields CDR1 MNHNS and CDR2 SASEGT. The CDR3 is 14 residues long. V trimming: 7 bases; J trimming: 3 bases; junction bases outside the gene matches: 5. In DNA, the CDR3 is TGTGCCAGCAAACTAGCGTTCGACACCGGGGAGCTGTTTTTT. This encodes CASKLAFDTGELFF.

This clone has just one count. The chain couples TRBV28 to TRBJ2-7, with D possibly being TRBD2 (6 bases). This CDR3 spans 15 amino acids. Germline V gene sequence: CDR1 MDHEN, CDR2 SYDVKM. The germline V and J ends were trimmed by 7 bases and 2 bases, with 18 bases remaining between them. The CDR3 DNA is TGTGCCAGCACCCCCAGGAGGGGAGTCACCTACGAGCAGTACTTC. As protein: CASTPRRGVTYEQYF.

The chain employs TRBV27 and TRBJ1-6; 8 bases map to TRBD1. CDR1 is MNHEY, CDR2 SMNVEV, per germline (reference sequence). V gave up 6 bases and J gave up 7 bases; unmatched junction bases: 11. The CDR3 loop spans 16 amino acids. The CDR3 region is CASRWDRPLLNSPLHF. DNA for the CDR3: TGTGCCAGCAGATGGGACAGGCCTTTGCTCAATTCACCCCTCCACTTT.

V usage is TRBV6-5 and J usage is TRBJ1-2; D might be TRBD1 (5 bases). The CDR3 is 15 amino acids. Germline CDR1 MNHEY, CDR2 SVGAGI. V gave up 6 bases and J gave up 4 bases, with 18 bases separating them. In nucleotides, the CDR3 is TGTGCCAGCAGGGACGACAGCTCCGATCGCTATGGCTACACCTTC. Its protein is CASRDDSSDRYGYTF.

The V gene is TRBV9, the J gene TRBJ2-2; TRBD2 matches at 13 bases. The CDR3 contains 16 residues. Germline CDR1 reads SGDLS; CDR2 reads YYNGEE. J was trimmed by 3 bases and V by 4 bases; bases with no gene match: 3. CDR3 DNA: TGTGCCAGCAGCTATGGACTAGCGGGGGACACCGGGGAGCTGTTTTTT. Its translation: CASSYGLAGDTGELFF.

The chain has TRBV4-3 and TRBJ1-6; weak D call: TRBD1 (5 bases). The CDR3 runs 15 residues. Germline V CDR1 and CDR2: LGHNA, YSLEER. V was cut by 1 base and J by 9 bases, with 13 bases left in between. The CDR3 protein is CASSQVQQGGSPLHF. The CDR3 coding sequence is TGCGCCAGCAGCCAAGTCCAGCAGGGAGGTTCACCCCTCCACTTT.

The J gene is TRBJ2-3, the V gene TRBV29-1, with D perhaps matching TRBD1 (5 bases). The germline gives CDR1 SQVTM, CDR2 ANQGSEA. The length of the CDR3 is 12 residues. The V end lost 6 bases, the J end lost 1 base, and 8 bases lay between the germline ends. DNA for the CDR3: TGCAGCGTGGGGCTGGGCACAGATACGCAGTATTTT. It specifies CSVGLGTDTQYF.

The genes are TRBV14 and TRBJ2-5, with D hard to call. V was trimmed by 6 bases and J by 7 bases, leaving 9 bases between them. Germline V gives CDR1 SGHDN, CDR2 FVKESK. The CDR3 runs to 11 residues. CDR3 amino acids: CASSHTPTQYF. CDR3 DNA: TGTGCCAGCAGTCATACACCGACCCAGTACTTC.